These 30 T cell receptor beta chains came from one sample sequenced in a study of shared clonotypes between healthy human individuals. As defined, naive CD8 cells were CD45RO-negative and positively selected for CCR7, with terminally differentiated effector memory CD45RA+ cells excluded. TCRdb keeps only in-frame clones here, not all; method: immunoSEQ multiplex PCR. The table records about 2.1 million clones, more than 85% of them present only once. Material: naive CD8+ T cells from PBMCs. The receptors originated from a man younger than 35 in good health. Some clones in this sample may be carry-over from other donors' samples.

The rearrangement joins TRBV7-9 to TRBJ2-3; the D gene is possibly TRBD2 (5 bases). The CDR3 has 17 residues. Germline V gene data show CDR1 as SEHNR and CDR2 as FQNEAQ (reference sequence). The V gene lost 3 bases and the J gene lost 4 bases, with 20 bases spanning the gap. The CDR3 DNA is TGTGCCAGCAGCTTGGTACGGACTCTCATAGACCCAGATACGCAGTATTTT. Its protein product is CASSLVRTLIDPDTQYF.

With respect to this clone: The identical CDR3 is also encoded by other nucleotide sequences in the sample. This chain joins TRBV10-1 and TRBJ2-1, with 7 bases matching TRBD2. The CDR3 totals 16 residues. Losses at the gene ends were 0 bases for V and 4 bases for J; bases not matched to a gene: 6. CDR1 and CDR2 (germline): WNHNN, SYGVQD (reference sequence). CDR3 sequence: CASSESAGASYNEQFF. As DNA, the CDR3 is TGCGCCAGCAGTGAGTCGGCGGGAGCTAGTTACAATGAGCAGTTCTTC.

The chain recombines TRBV5-1 with TRBJ2-1; 11 bases are a match to TRBD2. The CDR3 length is 15 residues. CDR1 and CDR2 from the germline V gene are SGHRS and YFSETQ. Trimming removed 1 base from V and 8 bases from J; junction bases left unmatched: 5. This chain's CDR3 is CASSLLLAGVDEQFF. For the CDR3, the DNA is TGCGCCAGCAGCTTGTTACTAGCGGGAGTGGATGAGCAGTTCTTC.

The chain carries TRBV9 and TRBJ2-3; no clear D gene. Trimming pared 0 bases from V and 4 bases from J, leaving 18 bases between. This CDR3 is built from 17 residues. Germline assignment: CDR1 SGDLS and CDR2 YYNGEE. The CDR3 is CASSVGWSRQAPDTQYF. The CDR3 bases are TGTGCCAGCAGCGTAGGGTGGAGCCGCCAGGCGCCAGATACGCAGTATTTT.

CDR3 in amino acids: CASSLNLEGGGPTIYGYTF. The CDR3 nucleotides read TGTGCCAGCAGTTTAAATCTCGAGGGTGGCGGACCTACCATCTATGGCTACACCTTC. V is TRBV28 and J is TRBJ1-2; D remains unclear. CDR1 and CDR2 (germline): MDHEN, SYDVKM. Trimming left V 2 bases short and J 4 bases short, with 26 bases between. The CDR3 totals 19 residues.

J is TRBJ2-7 and V is TRBV11-3; D perhaps matches TRBD2 (6 bases). The CDR3 is made up of 14 amino acids. The germline V and J ends were trimmed by 1 base and 1 base, with 8 bases remaining between them. The germline CDR1 and CDR2 sequences are SGHNT and YENEEA. CDR3 protein: CASSLGGESYEQYF. The DNA for the CDR3 is TGTGCCAGCAGCTTAGGGGGGGAGTCCTACGAGCAGTACTTC.

The chain uses TRBV11-2 and TRBJ1-1; D ambiguous. Germline CDR1 and CDR2: SGHAT and FQNNGV. The length of the CDR3 is 16 residues. The ends were cut back, 5 bases at V and 1 base at J, with 17 bases in the middle. The CDR3 DNA sequence: TGTGCCAGCAGCGAAGCGACGAGTATTAAGAACACTGAAGCTTTCTTT. Its protein product is CASSEATSIKNTEAFF.

V gene TRBV7-9 combines with J gene TRBJ2-7; no definite D call. Germline lookup yields CDR1 SEHNR and CDR2 FQNEAQ (reference sequence). Trimming removed 0 bases from V and 3 bases from J, with 9 bases in between. The CDR3 loop spans 14 amino acids. CDR3 coding DNA: TGTGCCAGCAGCTTAGCGGTGGAACTCTACGAGCAGTACTTC. Translated: CASSLAVELYEQYF.

This chain links TRBV5-5 with TRBJ1-5; D not resolved. The CDR3 loop spans 15 amino acids. With 4 bases removed from V and 2 bases from J, the gap between germline ends came to 13 bases. Germline V gene data show CDR1 as SGHKS and CDR2 as YYEKEE (reference sequence). CDR3 coding DNA: TGTGCCAGCAGCCCGCGGTTGGCGGGCAATCAGCCCCAGCATTTT. Amino acid sequence: CASSPRLAGNQPQHF.

The chain is built from TRBV27 and TRBJ2-7, with 8 bases fitting TRBD2. Germline V gives CDR1 MNHEY, CDR2 SMNVEV (reference sequence). The CDR3 contains 16 residues. J gave up 2 bases and V 6 bases, and 12 bases lay outside the gene matches. The chain's CDR3 is CASRTTGGVNPYEQYF. The CDR3, as DNA: TGTGCCAGCAGGACGACGGGGGGGGTTAACCCCTACGAGCAGTACTTC.

The chain links TRBV7-2 to TRBJ1-5; D remains ambiguous. CDR1 is SGHTA and CDR2 is FQGNSA in the germline V gene. This CDR3 comprises 17 residues. Trimming cost V 1 base and J 0 bases, with 13 bases left between them. The CDR3 is CASSLVGYPYSNQPQHF. DNA of the CDR3: TGTGCCAGCAGCTTAGTGGGGTACCCTTATAGCAATCAGCCCCAGCATTTT.

J is TRBJ2-2 and V is TRBV7-6; tentatively, D is TRBD1 or TRBD2 (5 bases each). This CDR3 comprises 16 residues. V lost 0 bases to trimming and J lost 3 bases, with 11 bases between them. Germline CDR1 reads SGHVS; CDR2 reads FNYEAQ. This CDR3 is CASSLAAGTDTGELFF. The CDR3 DNA is TGTGCCAGCAGCTTAGCAGCCGGGACGGACACCGGGGAGCTGTTTTTT.

This chain joins TRBV27 and TRBJ2-7; TRBD1 agrees at 10 bases. With V trimmed by 5 bases and J by 2 bases, 6 bases remained unmatched. Germline CDR1 MNHEY, CDR2 SMNVEV (reference sequence). The CDR3 extends over 15 amino acids. CDR3 coding DNA: TGTGCCAGCAGTCAGGACAGGGGGATCGCCTACGAGCAGTACTTC. This encodes CASSQDRGIAYEQYF.

In this sample, this clone turned up a few times. The rearrangement links TRBV7-9 to TRBJ1-1; D call uncertain. The CDR3 has 12 amino acids. Germline values: CDR1 SEHNR, CDR2 FQNEAQ (reference sequence). V was clipped by 5 bases and J by 8 bases, with 12 bases between them. The CDR3 reads CASSPRTVEAFF. In nucleotides, the CDR3 is TGTGCCAGCAGCCCTAGGACGGTGGAAGCTTTCTTT.

As to this clone: Other DNA sequences in the sample encode the same CDR3. The chain links TRBV5-4 to TRBJ2-7; D unclear. Trimming removed 0 bases from V and 3 bases from J, with 7 bases in between. CDR3 length: 13 amino acids. Germline CDR1 is SGHNT and CDR2 is YYREEE (reference sequence). The CDR3 loop is CASSLGSDYEQYF. The CDR3 nucleotides are TGTGCCAGCAGCTTGGGGTCCGACTACGAGCAGTACTTC.

The rearrangement uses TRBV5-1 and TRBJ2-7, with 12 bases lining up with TRBD2. Trimming at V came to 4 bases and at J to 0 bases, leaving 8 bases not matched to a gene. The CDR3 covers 17 residues. Germline CDR1 and CDR2: SGHRS and YFSETQ. CDR3 residues: CASSLTGLAGSSYEQYF. The CDR3 DNA follows: TGCGCCAGCAGCCTTACCGGACTAGCGGGGAGCTCCTACGAGCAGTACTTC.

This clone was observed once. This rearrangement joins TRBV27 to TRBJ2-5, with TRBD2 matching 11 bases. The J segment lost 8 bases and the V segment lost 5 bases, leaving 1 base of the junction unmatched. Germline V gene lookup returns CDR1 MNHEY and CDR2 SMNVEV (reference sequence). The CDR3 is made up of 12 amino acids. The CDR3 loop reads CASSRLAGTQYF. CDR3 nucleotides: TGTGCCAGCAGTCGACTAGCGGGAACCCAGTACTTC.

On this clone: Within the sample, other DNA sequences also encode this same CDR3. This chain joins TRBV7-2 and TRBJ1-5; 8 bases align to TRBD1. The germline gives CDR1 SGHTA, CDR2 FQGNSA. The CDR3 runs to 15 residues. V was clipped by 5 bases and J by 4 bases; unmatched bases: 7. The CDR3 region is CASSLDRGRNQPQHF. The DNA of the CDR3 is TGTGCCAGCAGCCTCGACAGGGGTCGGAATCAGCCCCAGCATTTT.

The chain uses TRBV6-1 and TRBJ2-2; 8 nucleotides agree with TRBD2. The V and J ends lost 4 bases and 8 bases, in that order; junction bases with no gene match: 9. The CDR3 is 15 amino acids. Germline CDR1 is MNHNS and CDR2 is SASEGT. The CDR3 DNA follows: TGTGCCAGCAGTGTAGCGGGAAGGGGTTCGGGGGAGCTGTTTTTT. Translation gives CASSVAGRGSGELFF.

The rearrangement uses TRBV19 and TRBJ2-5; D may be TRBD1 (5 bases). The assigned J gene may be wrong: the sequence end matches TRBJ2-7 better. The CDR3 is made up of 13 amino acids. Germline CDR1 reads LNHDA; CDR2 reads SQIVND (reference sequence). Here the CDR3 DNA reads TGTGCCAGTAGTATAGATCAGGGATACGAGCAGTACTTC. This translates into CASSIDQGYEQYF.

A word on this clone: The sample has other DNA sequences that encode this CDR3 too. The chain couples TRBV28 to TRBJ2-7; 7 nucleotides align to TRBD1. J lost 5 bases, V lost 8 bases, and 9 bases had no gene match. Per germline, CDR1 MDHEN and CDR2 SYDVKM. The CDR3 is 13 residues long. DNA for the CDR3: TGTGCCAGCTCCCGGGACAGACGCGACGAGCAGTACTTC. Translation: CASSRDRRDEQYF.

This chain joins TRBV5-5 and TRBJ2-7; D is unclear. This CDR3 contains 13 residues. With 2 bases removed from V and 0 bases from J, the gap between germline ends came to 6 bases. CDR1 and CDR2 (germline): SGHKS, YYEKEE (reference sequence). CDR3: CASSFPDSYEQYF. The CDR3 nucleotides read TGTGCCAGCAGCTTTCCGGACTCCTACGAGCAGTACTTC. Full variable domain (outside the CDR3, taken from reference TRBV5-5 and TRBJ2-7): DAGVTQSPTHLIKTRGQQVTLRCSPISGHKSVSWYQQVLGQGPQFIFQYYEKEERGRGNFPDRFSARQFPNYSSELNVNALLLGDSALYLCASSFPDSYEQYFGPGTRLTVT.

The chain couples TRBV27 to TRBJ2-1; 7 bases are shared with TRBD2. CDR1 and CDR2 (germline): MNHEY, SMNVEV (reference sequence). This CDR3 is 16 amino acids long. V trimming: 1 base; J trimming: 1 base; junction bases outside the gene matches: 4. The CDR3 spells CASSLWGGISYNEQFF. The CDR3 coding sequence is TGTGCCAGCAGTTTATGGGGAGGGATTTCCTACAATGAGCAGTTCTTC.

V gene TRBV5-1 combines with J gene TRBJ2-7, with 11 nucleotides matching TRBD2. The CDR3 sequence is 18 residues long. Trimming removed 2 bases from V and 1 base from J; junction bases left unmatched: 11. Germline V gene lookup returns CDR1 SGHRS and CDR2 YFSETQ. The CDR3 nucleotides read TGCGCCAGCAGCTTTTCCGCAATCGTAGCGGGAGGGTCCTACGAGCAGTACTTC. It codes for CASSFSAIVAGGSYEQYF.

V gene TRBV28 combines with J gene TRBJ1-1; no clear D. There are 11 residues in the CDR3. Germline V lookup: CDR1 MDHEN, CDR2 SYDVKM. Trimming left V 7 bases short and J 7 bases short, with 10 bases between. DNA for the CDR3: TGTGCCAGCAATAACCCCCTTGAAGCTTTCTTT. Its protein product is CASNNPLEAFF. The whole variable domain, filled in from reference TRBV28 and TRBJ1-1, reads DVKVTQSSRYLVKRTGEKVFLECVQDMDHENMFWYRQDPGLGLRLIYFSYDVKMKEKGDIPEGYSVSREKKERFSLILESASTNQTSMYLCASNNPLEAFFGQGTRLTVV.

This chain connects TRBV5-1 to TRBJ2-2, with TRBD2 matching over 8 bases. The germline CDR1 and CDR2 sequences are SGHRS and YFSETQ. J gave up 0 bases and V 5 bases, and 12 bases lay outside the gene matches. The CDR3 runs to 18 residues. CDR3 in amino acids: CASSLLAVRGANTGELFF. CDR3 bases: TGCGCCAGCAGTCTACTAGCGGTTAGGGGGGCGAACACCGGGGAGCTGTTTTTT.

Turning to this clone: The sample has other DNA sequences that encode this CDR3 too. This chain connects TRBV7-9 to TRBJ2-1; D unclear. From germline, CDR1 is SEHNR and CDR2 FQNEAQ (reference sequence). The CDR3 length is 14 residues. V was shortened by 1 base and J by 6 bases, with 10 bases between the two germline ends. CDR3 residues: CASSLVGGPNEQFF. Written as DNA, the CDR3 is TGTGCCAGCAGCTTAGTTGGCGGCCCCAATGAGCAGTTCTTC.

A word on this clone: The same CDR3 also results from other DNA sequences found in this sample. This chain connects TRBV4-1 to TRBJ2-5; the D is unclear. Trimming took off 1 base at V and 5 bases at J, with 11 bases between the two ends. The CDR3 runs to 14 residues. Germline CDR1 MGHRA, CDR2 YSYEKL. CDR3 sequence (DNA): TGCGCCAGCAGCCAAGGGCCGAAAGGGGAGACCCAGTACTTC. Protein product: CASSQGPKGETQYF.

On this clone itself: Other DNA sequences in this specimen translate into the identical CDR3. The rearrangement joins TRBV7-9 to TRBJ2-1; 7 bases line up with TRBD1. Germline V gives CDR1 SEHNR, CDR2 FQNEAQ (reference sequence). This CDR3 is built from 16 residues. With V trimmed by 5 bases and J by 1 base, 8 bases remained unmatched. The chain's CDR3 is CASSPRQGSSYNEQFF. DNA of the CDR3: TGTGCCAGCAGCCCCAGACAGGGAAGTTCCTACAATGAGCAGTTCTTC.

This chain joins TRBV27 and TRBJ2-2; unclear D gene. CDR3 length: 14 amino acids. The V end was cut by 5 bases, the J end by 1 base, with 8 bases between. Germline loops: CDR1 MNHEY, CDR2 SMNVEV (reference sequence). CDR3 in DNA: TGTGCCAGCAGTCCGCTAGGGAACACCGGGGAGCTGTTTTTT. Encoded protein: CASSPLGNTGELFF.